The T cell receptor beta chain under discussion was sequenced for a study of T-cell memory formation after mild COVID-19 (dated by TCRdb to about 2021). Context from the whole study: TCR sequence clusters from the two donors were largely donor specific. In a couple of donors, T-cell clones that expanded and contracted after mild COVID-19 were followed by sequencing TCRalpha and TCRbeta repertoires longitudinally. The cohort comprised two young, previously healthy adult volunteers, one female and one male.

Notes on this clonotype: Its antigen is unknown. Base quality data are lacking; no much larger clone is found one base away.

Ficoll-Paque density gradient centrifugation was the method used to isolate PBMCs. The CDR3, from cysteine to phenylalanine, totals 15 residues. This entry keeps only the CDR3 DNA: 45 bases, framed from base 1. From the germline V gene, CDR1 is LGHNA and CDR2 is YSLEER. V and J are truncated by 4 bases and 2 bases respectively, leaving an intervening sequence of 13 bases. TCRdb shows the sequencer as Illumina NovaSeq 6000. TCRalpha and TCRbeta cDNA libraries were constructed by 5'RACE with constant-segment primers, with sample barcodes and unique molecular identifiers being introduced. RNA was extracted from every sample with Trizol reagent. Amplification of the libraries took two PCR steps, and the second step added a second sample barcode plus Illumina TruSeq adapters. Sequencing of libraries was performed on an Illumina NovaSeq with 2 x 150 bp paired-end reads. Turning to the authors' computational methods: The reads were demultiplexed and collapsed into UMI-guided consensus sequences using migec v1.2.7. With mixcr v2.1.11, UMI consensuses were aligned to TRA and TRB V and J templates and assembled into clonotypes. Clonotypes were classified as expanded or contracted when called significant by both edgeR and NoisET, with noise models trained on biological replicates. For edgeR calls, the thresholds were a false discovery rate-adjusted p below 0.01 and a log2 fold-change of 1. As an exploratory analysis of dynamics, max-normalized trajectories of the 1000 most abundant clonotypes were examined by PCA with hierarchical clustering. Each responding clone was given a CD4 or CD8 phenotype based on the CD4+ and CD8+ repertoires, which had been sequenced separately. TCRdb itself trimmed the public reads at Q25 with fastp, ran MiXCR and retained productive beta chains. Each CDR3 protein appears once, grouped with its most common genes and DNA. The V and J calls and clone size come from TCRdb's table, not from the authors' own analysis. The sample yields some 450,000 distinct CDR3 sequences; roughly 20% were counted once. The top ten constitute around 8.4% of the sample.

General study outcomes and caveats: SARS-CoV-2 specificity of the second-wave clones peaking on day 37 was not confirmed. Contracting CD4+ clones appeared mostly in the CM and EM memory subsets, whereas CD8+ clones were enriched in EMRA. Some responding clones were found in pre-infection memory, which suggests that pre-existing cross-reactive memory T cells took part in the SARS-CoV-2 response. The study included only a couple of mild cases, and larger cohorts that include severe cases with pre-infection samples were judged to be necessary. Clones that contracted from day 15 to 85 showed balanced CD4/CD8 phenotypes, whereas a second wave of clones that expanded from day 15 to 37 leaned towards CD4+.

This receptor was taken from an adult woman who had mild COVID-19 (a few samples of this study predate the infection). The sample titles of this study are shuffled in the database, so cell type and time point are left out; the donor was told from shared clones. The rearranged chain carries TRBV4-3 and TRBJ2-3; too little of a D gene remains to name it. Sequenced input: PBMCs or a T cell subset sorted from them (not recorded which). The CDR3 protein is CASSPHQTYTDTQYF. DNA sequence: TGCGCCAGCAGCCCCCACCAGACGTACACAGATACGCAGTATTTT.